These T cell receptor beta chains were read from a single sample in a study of OX40 agonist ivuxolimab in advanced cancers. TCRdb's copy holds only in-frame clones and misses some; the assay was immunoSEQ multiplex PCR. Here the sample spans 60,000 to 75,000 clones, around 93% being singletons. The material was CD4+ or CD8+ T cells sorted from blood, obtained in a trial of the OX40 agonist ivuxolimab. The receptors originated from an adult with an advanced solid tumor such as melanoma, head and neck, liver or kidney cancer. CDR3s include the opening cysteine and the closing phenylalanine or tryptophan. A D gene is named only where the DNA matches it firmly.

v_call	d_call	j_call	cdr3_aa
TRBV27	TRBD2	TRBJ2-1	CASSEGRHPAGSEQFF
TRBV9	.	TRBJ2-7	CASSVGRSSYEQYF
TRBV19	TRBD2	TRBJ2-1	CASSIDLGLAGVVEQFF
TRBV11-2	.	TRBJ1-1	CASSLGVTEAFF
TRBV28	TRBD2	TRBJ2-7	CASSLSPELAGVYEQYF
TRBV6-5	.	TRBJ2-2	CASSYSDLSGELFF
TRBV13	.	TRBJ2-1	CASSLTLDFNEQFF
TRBV6-5	TRBD1	TRBJ2-5	CASSEGTAQETQYF
TRBV28	.	TRBJ2-5	CASSFSGLETQYF
TRBV5-6	.	TRBJ2-1	CASSSGLPYNEQFF
TRBV6-5	.	TRBJ2-7	CASSYGGEQYF
TRBV27	.	TRBJ1-4	CASSLGAGLMLFF
TRBV7-9	.	TRBJ2-4	CASSDDSYKNIQYF
TRBV5-4	TRBD1	TRBJ2-7	CASSFARGKGYEQYF
TRBV19	.	TRBJ1-1	CASSFQLDTEAFF
TRBV6-5	TRBD1	TRBJ2-7	CASSSRDRGREQYF
TRBV11-3	.	TRBJ2-1	CASSLGSGNEQFF
TRBV7-8	.	TRBJ2-7	CASSLVSKGGEQYF
TRBV7-8	.	TRBJ2-7	CASSLDGTYEQYF
TRBV9	.	TRBJ2-7	CASSDGSANEQYF
TRBV7-9	.	TRBJ2-5	CASRGRQETQYF
TRBV9	.	TRBJ2-1	CASSREQGSNEQFF
TRBV5-4	.	TRBJ2-7	CASSSSYEQYF